These 19 T cell receptor beta chains came from one sample sequenced in a study of blood T cells in healthy people across ages. PCR was performed a second time for about 7 to 12 cycles using a sample-barcoded 5' primer and a J-beta primer mix. TCRdb fed the 5' RACE reads into MiXCR, producing one record per CDR3 protein. The table has about 720,000 distinct CDR3 sequences, 20% to 30% seen once; the top ten hold under 4.5%. The same data also contributed to another study, on T cells of mothers and their children.

The sample consisted of blood. These receptor sequences come from a boy younger than 18 in good health.

For this clonotype: This is likely a read error, given that the CDR3 carries no conserved phenylalanine or tryptophan at its end. The chain employs TRBV12-3 or TRBV12-4 and TRBJ2-2, with TRBD2 matching 7 bases. V shed 8 bases and J 1 base; nucleotides not matched to a gene: 7. The CDR3 has 15 residues. CDR3 coding DNA: TGTGCCAGCTGGATAGCGGGCCAGAACACCGGGGAGCTGTTTTAT. Translated, it gives CASWIAGQNTGELFY.

The chain uses TRBV24-1 and TRBJ2-3; D gene unclear. The CDR3 loop spans 13 amino acids. Germline V CDR1 and CDR2: KGHDR, SFDVKD. The V gene lost 1 base and the J gene lost 6 bases, with 7 bases spanning the gap. CDR3 loop: CATSDFSADTQYF. The DNA for the CDR3 is TGTGCCACCAGTGATTTTTCGGCGGATACGCAGTATTTT.

The V and J genes are TRBV20-1 and TRBJ2-1; 10 bases are a match to TRBD2. TRBJ2-7 explains the end of the DNA better; the J call may be wrong. The germline CDR1 and CDR2 sequences are DFQATT and SNEGSKA (reference sequence). The CDR3 consists of 18 residues. The CDR3 loop reads CSARGASGSRRVGDEQYF. The CDR3 DNA follows: TGCAGTGCGCGAGGGGCTAGCGGGAGTCGACGGGTTGGGGACGAGCAGTACTTC.

This clonotype was seen a handful of times. The chain has TRBV29-1 and TRBJ2-7, with D possibly being TRBD1 (6 bases). Trimming took off 6 bases at V and 0 bases at J, with 12 bases between the two ends. This CDR3 contains 13 residues. Germline CDR1 reads SQVTM; CDR2 reads ANQGSEA. For the CDR3, the DNA is TGCAGCGTCCGGACAGTGAACTCCTACGAGCAGTACTTC. It specifies CSVRTVNSYEQYF.

Turning to this clonotype: At one boundary the junction diverges from the germline segment, which might be a read error. The V gene is TRBV20-1, the J gene TRBJ2-3, with TRBD2 identical over 12 bases. Per germline, CDR1 DFQATT and CDR2 SNEGSKA (reference sequence). The CDR3 totals 19 residues. This CDR3 is CSARDASGRALVSTDTQCF. The CDR3 DNA reads as TGCAGTGCTAGAGATGCTAGCGGGAGGGCCCTAGTTAGCACAGATACGCAGTGTTTT.

There are a few counts of this clonotype. The chain joins TRBV5-1 to TRBJ1-2; D possibly corresponds to TRBD1 (5 bases). Germline CDR1 SGHRS, CDR2 YFSETQ. The CDR3 runs 13 residues. Trimming removed 4 bases from V and 3 bases from J, with 10 bases in between. The CDR3 is CASSLDKYYGYTF. The CDR3, as DNA: TGCGCCAGCAGCCTGGACAAATACTATGGCTACACCTTC.

This clonotype was observed a few times. This chain connects TRBV20-1 to TRBJ2-2; 14 positions agree with TRBD2. This CDR3 has 17 residues. Germline V gene data show CDR1 as DFQATT and CDR2 as SNEGSKA (reference sequence). The J segment lost 4 bases and the V segment lost 6 bases, leaving 10 bases of the junction unmatched. Here the CDR3 DNA reads TGCAGTGCCACCGGGACTAGCGGGAGTCGCGGCACCGGGGAGCTGTTTTTT. Its protein product is CSATGTSGSRGTGELFF.

Only a few counts were recorded for this clonotype. The V gene is TRBV12-3 or TRBV12-4, the J gene TRBJ1-4; 9 bases match TRBD1. This CDR3 has 15 residues. V dropped 6 bases and J dropped 4; count of bases not matched to a gene: 6. Here the CDR3 reads CASSRTGAYNEKLFF. As DNA, the CDR3 is TGTGCCAGCAGCCGGACAGGGGCCTATAATGAAAAACTGTTTTTT.

This clonotype was detected only a few times. The gene calls are TRBV15 and TRBJ2-3, with D unclear. The CDR3 runs to 12 residues. V was cut by 4 bases and J by 2 bases, with 4 bases left in between. Germline V gene sequence: CDR1 LNHNV, CDR2 YYDKDF (reference sequence). Here the CDR3 DNA reads TGTGCCACCAGCACCGTCACAGATACGCAGTATTTT. It translates to CATSTVTDTQYF.

The chain couples TRBV20-1 to TRBJ1-6; D might be TRBD1 (6 bases). V dropped 6 bases and J dropped 2 bases, with 14 bases sitting between them. CDR1 is DFQATT, CDR2 SNEGSKA, per germline (reference sequence). The CDR3 runs 15 residues. The CDR3 sequence: CSAGKQGPYNSPLHF. The CDR3 DNA is TGCAGTGCGGGGAAACAGGGACCCTATAATTCACCCCTCCACTTT.

In this sample, this clonotype turned up a few times. The V call is TRBV6-2 or TRBV6-3, the J call TRBJ1-1; 9 bases fit TRBD1. J was trimmed by 5 bases and V by 6 bases; bases with no gene match: 4. This CDR3 is 13 amino acids long. Germline CDR1 and CDR2: MNHEY and SVGEGT. CDR3 sequence: CASRGTGKTEAFF. DNA for the CDR3: TGTGCCAGCAGGGGGACAGGGAAGACTGAAGCTTTCTTT.

The table lists this clonotype with a few counts. The chain combines TRBV12-3 or TRBV12-4 with TRBJ2-3, with TRBD2 matching over 11 bases. The length of the CDR3 is 14 residues. V was pared by 6 bases and J by 4 bases, with 3 bases of the junction left unmatched. The CDR3 region has the DNA TGTGCCAGCAGAGTAGCGGGGGGGGCAGATACGCAGTATTTT. This translates into CASRVAGGADTQYF.

This clonotype was detected a few times. The V call is TRBV6-2 or TRBV6-3, the J call TRBJ1-1, with 8 bases lining up with TRBD1. Germline CDR1 reads MNHEY; CDR2 reads SVGEGT. J was trimmed by 6 bases and V by 6 bases; bases with no gene match: 3. The CDR3 length is 12 residues. CDR3 amino acids: CASRDRVAEAFF. CDR3 in DNA: TGTGCCAGCAGGGACAGGGTTGCTGAAGCTTTCTTT.

This clonotype has a handful of counts. A much larger clone lies a single base off, so this may be a read error. Lacking the conserved final phenylalanine or tryptophan, this CDR3 likely reflects a read error. The chain uses TRBV7-9 and TRBJ2-4; D might be TRBD1 (5 bases). The CDR3 extends over 15 amino acids. Germline loops: CDR1 SEHNR, CDR2 FQNEAQ (reference sequence). Trimming pared 6 bases from V and 0 bases from J, leaving 12 bases between. The CDR3 DNA is TGTGCCAGCAGTGGGGCAGAACTAGCCAAAAACATTCAGTACCTC. Translation gives CASSGAELAKNIQYL.

The chain couples TRBV20-1 to TRBJ2-5; the D is unclear. Germline V gene lookup returns CDR1 DFQATT and CDR2 SNEGSKA (reference sequence). Trimming cost V 4 bases and J 5 bases, with 17 bases left between them. The CDR3 sequence is 14 residues long. The CDR3 loop reads CSATSILGIETQYF. CDR3 bases: TGCAGTGCTACCTCAATTCTAGGCATTGAGACCCAGTACTTC.

On this clonotype itself: A much larger clonotype is one base distant, so this may be a read error. V is TRBV20-1 and J is TRBJ2-7, with TRBD2 matching 9 bases. J was trimmed by 2 bases and V by 8 bases; bases with no gene match: 10. The CDR3 is made up of 14 amino acids. Germline-derived CDR1 and CDR2 are DFQATT and SNEGSKA (reference sequence). CDR3 loop: CSTFSGSLPYEQYF. The CDR3 DNA reads TGCAGTACCTTTAGCGGGAGCCTCCCCTACGAGCAGTACTTC.

J is TRBJ1-2 and V is TRBV12-3 or TRBV12-4; no clear D. This CDR3 is built from 13 residues. The ends were cut back, 7 bases at V and 1 base at J, with 10 bases in the middle. The CDR3: CASTASGNYGYTF. The CDR3 coding sequence is TGTGCCAGCACAGCCTCGGGTAACTATGGCTACACCTTC.

This clonotype occurred a few times. The chain has TRBV10-3 and TRBJ2-1; 12 bases fit TRBD2. CDR1 and CDR2 (germline): ENHRY, SYGVKD. This CDR3 comprises 17 residues. Germline trimming cut 2 bases from V and 8 bases from J; bases unmatched to any gene: 10. CDR3 in DNA: TGTGCCATCAGTGAGCCGATCCTAGCGGGGGGGCGCTATGAGCAGTTCTTC. Its protein is CAISEPILAGGRYEQFF.

The V call is TRBV7-2, the J call TRBJ2-1; D gene uncertain. The J call may be wrong; the DNA end is better matched by TRBJ2-7. CDR1 is SGHTA, CDR2 FQGNSA, per germline. CDR3 length: 15 residues. CDR3 DNA: TGTGCCAGCAGCTTAGGAGGCGCGACGTACTACGAGCAGTACTTC. Translated, it gives CASSLGGATYYEQYF.